The 13 T cell receptor beta chains below were found in one sample sequenced in a study of blood T cell repertoires in COVID-19. Data came from immunoSEQ multiplex PCR; TCRdb stores just in-frame clones and leaves some out. The sample has about 240,000 clones, around 87% seen once. Sequencing was performed on PBMCs or T cells enriched from blood (not recorded which). Source of these receptors: a woman aged 40 to 50 with acute COVID-19.

The chain links TRBV19 to TRBJ2-2; TRBD2 matches at 8 bases. V was pared by 4 bases and J by 4 bases, with 8 bases of the junction left unmatched. Germline V gene data show CDR1 as LNHDA and CDR2 as SQIVND (reference sequence). This CDR3 has 16 residues. The CDR3 coding sequence is TGTGCCAGTAGTACCCAGCGGGAGCCCAGCACCGGGGAGCTGTTTTTT. Amino acid sequence: CASSTQREPSTGELFF.

The DNA for the CDR3 is TGTGCCAGCAGTTCTCGCGGGACAGCCGATTTGTACAATGAGCAGTTCTTC. This codes for CASSSRGTADLYNEQFF. V usage is TRBV2 and J usage is TRBJ2-1; D might be TRBD1 (7 bases). CDR1 and CDR2 (germline): SNHLY, FYNNEI. The length of the CDR3 is 17 residues. V was shortened by 5 bases and J by 4 bases, with 21 bases between the two germline ends.

The chain couples TRBV13 to TRBJ1-2; D might be TRBD1 (6 bases). With 5 bases removed from V and 7 bases from J, the gap between germline ends came to 20 bases. The germline V gene encodes CDR1 PRHDT and CDR2 FYEKMQ (reference sequence). The length of the CDR3 is 15 residues. This CDR3 reads CASSLGTGLGGGYTF. CDR3 nucleotide sequence: TGTGCCAGCAGCCTGGGGACCGGCTTAGGGGGTGGCTACACCTTC.

The chain carries TRBV2 and TRBJ2-3, with D hard to call. Germline CDR1 is SNHLY and CDR2 is FYNNEI. The CDR3 is 16 residues long. Trimming took 6 bases from V and 0 from J, leaving 16 bases between them. The CDR3 protein is CASSQGITTSTDTQYF. CDR3 sequence (DNA): TGTGCCAGCAGCCAAGGAATTACGACTAGCACAGATACGCAGTATTTT.

This chain joins TRBV2 and TRBJ2-7; 10 nucleotides align to TRBD2. The CDR3 is 14 residues long. The trim removed 1 base at V and 4 bases at J, leaving 1 base unmatched. The germline V gene encodes CDR1 SNHLY and CDR2 FYNNEI. The DNA for the CDR3 is TGTGCCAGCAGTGAAGGGACTAGCGGTTACGAGCAGTACTTC. Translated: CASSEGTSGYEQYF.

The chain is built from TRBV18 and TRBJ1-3, with TRBD1 as a possible D gene (5 bases). Trimming left V 2 bases short and J 1 base short, with 9 bases between. The CDR3 length is 15 residues. Germline-derived CDR1 and CDR2 are KGHSH and LQKENI. The CDR3 loop reads CASSPGSGSGNTIYF. DNA for the CDR3: TGTGCCAGCTCACCAGGTTCAGGGTCTGGAAACACCATATATTTT.

The rearrangement links TRBV6-5 to TRBJ2-7; 8 bases fit TRBD2. J gave up 3 bases and V 4 bases, and 5 bases lay outside the gene matches. Germline CDR1 and CDR2: MNHEY and SVGAGI. The length of the CDR3 is 14 residues. The CDR3 DNA follows: TGTGCCAGCAGTTGGGGACTAGTAGGCTACGAGCAGTACTTC. Amino acids: CASSWGLVGYEQYF.

This clone has more than one count but fewer than ten. V is TRBV5-1 and J is TRBJ2-5; 9 positions agree with TRBD2. CDR3 size: 16 residues. J was trimmed by 2 bases and V by 5 bases; bases with no gene match: 10. Germline CDR1 SGHRS, CDR2 YFSETQ. DNA of the CDR3: TGCGCCAGCAGTCCATTAGCGGGAGACGGGCAAGAGACCCAGTACTTC. Protein: CASSPLAGDGQETQYF.

The V and J genes are TRBV27 and TRBJ1-1; TRBD1 agrees at 7 bases. The CDR3 contains 18 residues. CDR1 and CDR2 from the germline V gene are MNHEY and SMNVEV (reference sequence). J lost 1 base, V lost 1 base, and 12 bases had no gene match. The CDR3 reads CASSLYFRRTGTNTEAFF. The CDR3 DNA reads TGTGCCAGCAGTTTATACTTTCGGAGGACAGGCACGAACACTGAAGCTTTCTTT.

This chain connects TRBV5-3 to TRBJ1-6; D not resolved. TRBV5-3 is treated as an ORF (open reading frame) with a function not yet certain. Trimming shortened V by 1 base and J by 3 bases, and 23 bases separated the two germline ends. The CDR3 covers 20 residues. The CDR3 region is CARSLCFGVNAFFYNSPLHF. CDR3 nucleotide sequence: TGTGCCAGAAGCTTGTGTTTCGGGGTTAACGCCTTCTTCTATAATTCACCCCTCCACTTT.

The rearrangement uses TRBV2 and TRBJ2-7, with D maybe TRBD1 (5 bases). The CDR3 is made up of 14 amino acids. V lost 8 bases, J lost 0 bases, and 14 bases lay in between. Germline CDR1 SNHLY, CDR2 FYNNEI. CDR3 protein: CASQDRTSSYEQYF. The CDR3, as DNA: TGTGCCAGCCAAGACAGAACAAGCTCCTACGAGCAGTACTTC.

CDR3 nucleotide sequence: TGTGCCAGCAGCTTACTTGGCGGGACAGGGATTTACAATGAGCAGTTCTTC. Protein product: CASSLLGGTGIYNEQFF. This sequence joins TRBV7-3 and TRBJ2-1; 9 nucleotides match TRBD1. This CDR3 is 17 amino acids long. Germline V gene lookup returns CDR1 SGHTA and CDR2 FQGTGA. J was trimmed by 4 bases and V by 2 bases; bases with no gene match: 9.

V usage is TRBV4-2 and J usage is TRBJ1-2; the D is unclear. CDR3 length: 13 amino acids. Germline V gene sequence: CDR1 LGHNA, CDR2 YNFKEQ. Between the trimmed V and J ends, which lost 0 bases and 4 bases, there was a span of 6 bases. The CDR3 DNA sequence: TGTGCCAGCAGCCAAGAACAGACCTATGGCTACACCTTC. Amino acids: CASSQEQTYGYTF.